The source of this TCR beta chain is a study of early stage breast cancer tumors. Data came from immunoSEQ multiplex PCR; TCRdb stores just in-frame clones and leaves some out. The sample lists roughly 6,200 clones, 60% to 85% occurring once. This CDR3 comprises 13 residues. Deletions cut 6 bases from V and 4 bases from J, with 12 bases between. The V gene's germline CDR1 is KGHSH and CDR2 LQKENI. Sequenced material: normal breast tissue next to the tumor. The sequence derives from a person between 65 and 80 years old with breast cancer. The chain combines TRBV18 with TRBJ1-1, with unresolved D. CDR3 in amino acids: CASSPNEGTEAFF. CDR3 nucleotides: TGTGCCAGCTCTCCCAATGAGGGCACTGAAGCTTTCTTT.